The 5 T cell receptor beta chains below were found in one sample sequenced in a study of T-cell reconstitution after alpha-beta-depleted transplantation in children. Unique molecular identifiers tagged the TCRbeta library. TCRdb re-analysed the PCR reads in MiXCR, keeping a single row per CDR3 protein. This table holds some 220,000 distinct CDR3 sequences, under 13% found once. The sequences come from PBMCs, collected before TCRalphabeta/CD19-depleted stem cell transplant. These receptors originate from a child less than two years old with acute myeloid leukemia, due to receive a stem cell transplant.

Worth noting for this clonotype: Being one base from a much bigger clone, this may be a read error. CDR3 sequence (DNA): TGTGCCAGTAGTACTCGGACTGAATCCTATGGCGACACCTTC. Its translation is CASSTRTESYGDTF. The V gene is TRBV19, the J gene TRBJ1-2, with D hard to call. The CDR3 has 14 amino acids. Germline assignment: CDR1 LNHDA and CDR2 SQIVND (reference sequence).

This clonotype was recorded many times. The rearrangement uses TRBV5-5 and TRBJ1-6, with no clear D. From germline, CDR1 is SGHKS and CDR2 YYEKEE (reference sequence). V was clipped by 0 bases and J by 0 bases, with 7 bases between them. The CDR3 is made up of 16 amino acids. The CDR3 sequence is CASSLVPSSYNSPLHF. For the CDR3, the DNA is TGTGCCAGCAGCTTGGTACCAAGCTCCTATAATTCACCCCTCCACTTT.

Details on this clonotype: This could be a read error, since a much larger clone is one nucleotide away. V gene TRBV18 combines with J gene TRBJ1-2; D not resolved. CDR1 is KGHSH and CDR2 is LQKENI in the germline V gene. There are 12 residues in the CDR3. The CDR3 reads CASSGEDYGFTF. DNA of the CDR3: TGTGCCAGCTCAGGGGAGGACTATGGCTTCACCTTC.

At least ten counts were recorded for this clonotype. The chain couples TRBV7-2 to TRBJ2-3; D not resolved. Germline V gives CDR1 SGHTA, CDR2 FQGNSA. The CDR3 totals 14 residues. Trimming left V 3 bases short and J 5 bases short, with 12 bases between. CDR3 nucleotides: TGTGCCAGCAGCTTGGGGATCCACGGAGATACGCAGTATTTT. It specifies CASSLGIHGDTQYF.

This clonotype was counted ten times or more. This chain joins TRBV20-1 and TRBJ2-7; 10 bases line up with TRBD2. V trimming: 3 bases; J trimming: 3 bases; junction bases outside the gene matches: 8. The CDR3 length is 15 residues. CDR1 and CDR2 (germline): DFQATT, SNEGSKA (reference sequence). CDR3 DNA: TGCAGTGCTAGTCGGCTAGCGGGAGTAGGCTACGAGCAGTACTTC. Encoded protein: CSASRLAGVGYEQYF.